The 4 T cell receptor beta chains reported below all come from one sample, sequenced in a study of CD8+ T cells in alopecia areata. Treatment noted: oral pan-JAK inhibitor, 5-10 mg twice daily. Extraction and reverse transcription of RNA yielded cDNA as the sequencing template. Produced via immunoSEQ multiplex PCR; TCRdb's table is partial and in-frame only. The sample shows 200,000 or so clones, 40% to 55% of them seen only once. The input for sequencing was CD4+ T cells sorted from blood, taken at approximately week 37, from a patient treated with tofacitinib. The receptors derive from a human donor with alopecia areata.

The CDR3 DNA is TGTGCCTGGAAGAGGACAGGGTCCTCGGCTTTCTTT. Translating gives CAWKRTGSSAFF. The V call is TRBV30, the J call TRBJ1-1; 8 bases are shared with TRBD1. Germline CDR1 reads GTSNPN; CDR2 reads SVGIG (reference sequence). The CDR3 extends over 12 amino acids. V shed 4 bases, J shed 11 bases, and the junction held 9 bases outside the gene matches.

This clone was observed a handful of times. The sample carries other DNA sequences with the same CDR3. This CDR3 is CASSLREPQHF. The CDR3 region has the DNA TGTGCCAGCAGTTTAAGGGAGCCCCAGCATTTT. J is TRBJ1-5 and V is TRBV28, with unresolved D. CDR1 is MDHEN, CDR2 SYDVKM, per germline. This CDR3 has 11 residues. Trimming shortened V by 2 bases and J by 8 bases, and 4 bases separated the two germline ends.

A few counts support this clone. The CDR3 here is CSVRDRGASNYGYTF. CDR3 nucleotides: TGCAGCGTTCGGGACAGGGGAGCCTCTAACTATGGCTACACCTTC. The rearrangement links TRBV29-1 to TRBJ1-2; 10 nucleotides agree with TRBD1. The CDR3 runs to 15 residues. Germline V gene data show CDR1 as SQVTM and CDR2 as ANQGSEA. V dropped 5 bases and J dropped 0; count of bases not matched to a gene: 6.

DNA for the CDR3: TGCGCCAGCAGCCAAGATGGGAACAGGGGTCAGCGCGAGCAGTACTTC. As protein: CASSQDGNRGQREQYF. This chain links TRBV4-1 with TRBJ2-7; 7 bases fit TRBD1. Germline CDR1 and CDR2: MGHRA and YSYEKL. J was trimmed by 6 bases and V by 0 bases; bases with no gene match: 11. This CDR3 has 16 residues.